The following is a T cell receptor beta chain sequence with its context. The entry originates in a study of T cell responses to AZD1222 COVID-19 vaccine. Profiling relied on immunoSEQ multiplex PCR, and the TCRdb table lists in-frame clones only, not all of them. This sample carries around 150,000 clones, roughly 92% of them seen once, and the ten largest clones take approximately 5.4%. The sequenced sample was peripheral blood, obtained on day 0 of AZD1222 vaccination. The clonotype originates from an adult in good health.

CDR3: CASSLLASGGDRELFF. CDR3 nucleotides: TGTGCCAGCAGTTTATTGGCTAGCGGGGGGGATCGGGAGCTGTTTTTT. The chain combines TRBV27 with TRBJ2-2, with 12 bases that match TRBD2. V dropped 1 base and J dropped 9; count of bases not matched to a gene: 6. The CDR3 totals 16 residues. Germline V lookup: CDR1 MNHEY, CDR2 SMNVEV (reference sequence).